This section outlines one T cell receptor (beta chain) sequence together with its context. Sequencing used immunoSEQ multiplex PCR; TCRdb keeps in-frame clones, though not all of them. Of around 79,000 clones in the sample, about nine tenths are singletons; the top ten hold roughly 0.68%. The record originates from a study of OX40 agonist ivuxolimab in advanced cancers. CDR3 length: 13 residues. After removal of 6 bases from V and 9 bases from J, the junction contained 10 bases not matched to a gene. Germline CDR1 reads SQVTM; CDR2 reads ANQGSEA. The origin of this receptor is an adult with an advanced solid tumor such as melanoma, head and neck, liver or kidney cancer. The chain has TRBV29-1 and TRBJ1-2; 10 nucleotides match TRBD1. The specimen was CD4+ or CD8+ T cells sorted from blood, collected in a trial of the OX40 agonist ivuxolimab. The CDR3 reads CSVDRQGARSYTF. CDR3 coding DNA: TGCAGCGTGGATCGACAGGGGGCTCGGAGCTACACCTTC.